Shown below are 12 T cell receptor beta chains from a single sample sequenced in a study of blood T cell repertoires in COVID-19. TCRdb's table, derived via immunoSEQ multiplex PCR, lists solely in-frame clones and lacks some. The data hold roughly 300,000 clones, with approximately 90% observed a single time. The specimen sequenced was PBMCs or T cells enriched from blood (not recorded which). All receptors derive from a woman in her 30s who had recovered from COVID-19.

The CDR3 bases are TGTGCCAGTAGTAGGGGGACTAGCACAGATACGCAGTATTTT. Residues: CASSRGTSTDTQYF. The chain couples TRBV19 to TRBJ2-3; D is possibly TRBD2 (6 bases). Germline-derived CDR1 and CDR2 are LNHDA and SQIVND (reference sequence). The V end was cut by 4 bases, the J end by 0 bases, with 8 bases between. This CDR3 has 14 amino acids.

J is TRBJ1-2 and V is TRBV12-3 or TRBV12-4, with D uncertain. This CDR3 comprises 12 residues. Trimming removed 2 bases at V and 6 bases at J, with 7 bases between. The CDR3 spells CASSLWGDGYTF. CDR3 nucleotides: TGTGCCAGCAGTTTATGGGGAGATGGCTACACCTTC.

This clone turned up a few times. The chain carries TRBV21-1 and TRBJ2-1; the table's D call, TRBD2, has no DNA check behind it. TRBV21-1 is a listed pseudogene. CDR3 length: 15 residues. For the CDR3, the DNA is TGTGCCAGCAGCAAAGTGAGAGCGGCTTCGGATGAGCAGTTCTTC. It yields the protein CASSKVRAASDEQFF.

This clone was seen only a few times. Other nucleotide sequences in the sample specify the same CDR3. V gene TRBV19 combines with J gene TRBJ2-1; D remains unclear. The germline V and J ends were trimmed by 1 base and 3 bases, with 10 bases remaining between them. CDR1 and CDR2 from the germline V gene are LNHDA and SQIVND (reference sequence). The CDR3 runs 15 residues. This chain's CDR3 is CASSIVASDYNEQFF. The CDR3 DNA reads as TGTGCCAGTAGTATAGTGGCGAGCGACTACAATGAGCAGTTCTTC. Using reference TRBV19 and TRBJ2-1 for the parts outside the CDR3, the full variable domain is DGGITQSPKYLFRKEGQNVTLSCEQNLNHDAMYWYRQDPGQGLRLIYYSQIVNDFQKGDIAEGYSVSREKKESFPLTVTSAQKNPTAFYLCASSIVASDYNEQFFGPGTRLTVL.

A few counts support this clone. The chain combines TRBV7-2 with TRBJ2-7, with D possibly TRBD1 on 5 matching bases. Trimming took 5 bases from V and 7 from J, leaving 15 bases between them. Germline-derived CDR1 and CDR2 are SGHTA and FQGNSA. CDR3 length: 13 amino acids. The CDR3 DNA reads TGTGCCAGCAGCCCAGGGAATACTGGTGAGCAGTACTTC. Its translation: CASSPGNTGEQYF.

V usage is TRBV27 and J usage is TRBJ2-7; D unresolved. Germline V gene sequence: CDR1 MNHEY, CDR2 SMNVEV (reference sequence). V was clipped by 3 bases and J by 1 base, with 7 bases between them. The CDR3 is 13 amino acids. The CDR3 DNA reads TGTGCCAGCAGTTTCGCAGGTTCCTACGAGCAGTACTTC. This codes for CASSFAGSYEQYF.

The sample holds a few counts of this clone. The V gene is TRBV6-2 or TRBV6-3, the J gene TRBJ1-2; a possible D gene is TRBD1 (6 bases). The CDR3 sequence is 15 residues long. The germline V and J ends were trimmed by 4 bases and 4 bases, with 16 bases remaining between them. Germline CDR1 reads MNHEY; CDR2 reads SVGEGT. This CDR3 reads CASSWRQADVYGYTF. The CDR3 bases are TGTGCCAGCAGTTGGCGACAGGCGGACGTCTATGGCTACACCTTC.

The rearrangement links TRBV28 to TRBJ1-1, with D uncertain. This CDR3 comprises 14 residues. CDR1 MDHEN and CDR2 SYDVKM come from the germline V gene. V was shortened by 4 bases and J by 5 bases, with 14 bases between the two germline ends. Here the CDR3 reads CASSWLAGGTEAFF. CDR3 bases: TGTGCCAGCAGTTGGTTGGCTGGAGGAACTGAAGCTTTCTTT.

CDR3 coding DNA: TGTGCCCTTCAGGGAAGTTTGGGTGAGCAGTTCTTC. Protein: CALQGSLGEQFF. The chain is built from TRBV10-3 and TRBJ2-1; D perhaps matches TRBD1 (5 bases). Trimming pared 11 bases from V and 9 bases from J, leaving 17 bases between. This CDR3 spans 12 amino acids. Germline V gives CDR1 ENHRY, CDR2 SYGVKD.

J is TRBJ2-5 and V is TRBV7-8, with TRBD1 as a possible D gene (6 bases). Germline lookup yields CDR1 SGHVS and CDR2 FQNEAQ. Trimming shortened V by 5 bases and J by 2 bases, and 12 bases separated the two germline ends. The CDR3 sequence is 14 residues long. CDR3 sequence: CASSPQGRQETQYF. DNA of the CDR3: TGTGCCAGCAGCCCCCAGGGGCGTCAAGAGACCCAGTACTTC. Supplemented by reference TRBV7-8 and TRBJ2-5, the full variable domain reads GAGVSQSPRYKVAKRGQDVALRCDPISGHVSLFWYQQALGQGPEFLTYFQNEAQLDKSGLPSDRFFAERPEGSVSTLKIQRTQQEDSAVYLCASSPQGRQETQYFGPGTRLLVL.

This sequence joins TRBV5-1 and TRBJ2-1, with TRBD2 identical over 9 bases. Trimming removed 6 bases from V and 10 bases from J; junction bases left unmatched: 11. Germline CDR1 reads SGHRS; CDR2 reads YFSETQ. There are 14 residues in the CDR3. The CDR3: CASKMAGGVGEQFF. The CDR3 DNA reads as TGCGCCAGCAAGATGGCGGGAGGGGTTGGAGAGCAGTTCTTC.

The chain links TRBV24-1 to TRBJ1-6; 9 bases line up with TRBD1. V lost 6 bases to trimming and J lost 5 bases; unmatched junction nucleotides: 1. Per the germline V gene, CDR1 is KGHDR and CDR2 is SFDVKD. The CDR3 extends over 14 amino acids. Here the CDR3 DNA reads TGTGCCACCAGTAGGACAGGGGATAATTCACCCCTCCACTTT. The encoded protein is CATSRTGDNSPLHF.